The clone carrying this T cell receptor beta chain was observed at least ten times. TCRdb re-called the 5' RACE reads with MiXCR, one entry per CDR3 protein. The sample contains 1.5 million or so distinct CDR3 sequences, around 29% of which appear only once. The data belong to a study of identical twins. The CDR3 is 13 residues long. The germline gives CDR1 SQVTM, CDR2 ANQGSEA. Trimming removed 1 base from V and 7 bases from J, with 11 bases in between. The clonotype was recovered from a newborn girl in good health. V and J are TRBV29-1 and TRBJ2-1; D possibly corresponds to TRBD2 (6 bases). The sequenced sample consisted of cord blood. The CDR3 is CSVEARLVNEQFF. CDR3 nucleotide sequence: TGCAGCGTTGAAGCCCGACTAGTAAATGAGCAGTTCTTC.